This T cell receptor beta chain was identified in a study of immune cell composition in non-small cell lung cancer. TCRdb's table, derived via immunoSEQ multiplex PCR, lists solely in-frame clones and lacks some. The profile shows over 15,000 clones, more than 60% of them singletons. Germline CDR1 SEHNR, CDR2 FQNEAQ (reference sequence). Trimming at V came to 4 bases and at J to 4 bases, leaving 6 bases not matched to a gene. The CDR3 contains 15 residues. Normal lung was taken at the farthest possible site, at least 3 cm from tumour. Frozen unsorted single-cell suspensions supplied the genomic DNA. The same specimen was also included in a second study, on CD4 T cells in lung cancer. Per that study: Tumor and non-adjacent lung came from curative-intent resections for stage I-III non-small cell lung cancer. Before giving blood, patients had received treatments including platinum chemotherapy, some also nivolumab or pembrolizumab.

This receptor was taken from a human donor with non-small cell lung cancer. Sample: non-adjacent lung tissue. The rearrangement links TRBV7-9 to TRBJ1-1; 10 positions agree with TRBD1. CDR3 nucleotides: TGTGCCAGCAGCTCAAGACAGGGGGCGGCCACTGAAGCTTTCTTT. The encoded protein is CASSSRQGAATEAFF.